Listed below are T cell receptor beta chains from one sample, sequenced in a study of blood T cell repertoires in COVID-19. The repertoire was sequenced with immunoSEQ multiplex PCR; TCRdb's copy has only in-frame clones and lacks some. The data contain 350,000 to 400,000 clones, roughly 90% of them seen just once; the ten biggest clones take up about 2.9%. Sequenced input: peripheral blood. The receptor set was obtained from a woman in her thirties with COVID-19, enrolled during active disease. Each CDR3 is given with its conserved first and last residue. D genes are given only for firm matches. Size values are once, few and many counts, or a class for expanded clones, and some rows have none.

NA	TRBV6-5	TRBD1	TRBJ2-7	TGTGCCAGCACAAGACGACAGGGGGTCGAGCAGTACTTC	CASTRRQGVEQYF
NA	TRBV11-3	TRBD2	TRBJ2-3	TGTGCCAGCAGCTCTAGCGGGAATCCTAGCACAGATACGCAGTATTTT	CASSSSGNPSTDTQYF
NA	TRBV11-2	TRBD1	TRBJ2-2	TGTGCCAGCAGCTTTGCCATCCGGGACAGGGGGTCAGGGACCGGGGAGCTGTTTTTT	CASSFAIRDRGSGTGELFF
NA	TRBV11-3	NA	TRBJ1-1	TGTGCCAGCAGCTTAAGCGGGGGGGCTGAAGCTTTCTTT	CASSLSGGAEAFF
NA	TRBV5-1	TRBD1	TRBJ1-6	TGCGCCAGCAGCTTGGGACAGGGGAATGGATATTCACCCCTCCACTTT	CASSLGQGNGYSPLHF
NA	TRBV6-6	NA	TRBJ1-5	TGTGCCAGCAGCGAGACAGGAGGCCAGGGCAATCAGCCCCAGCATTTT	CASSETGGQGNQPQHF
NA	TRBV12-3/TRBV12-4	NA	TRBJ2-1	TGTGCCAGCAGTTTATCCAGGGGTGAGCAGTTCTTC	CASSLSRGEQFF
NA	TRBV7-6	TRBD1	TRBJ1-2	TGTGCCAGCAGCTTGGGACAGGGGAGCCATGGCTACACCTTC	CASSLGQGSHGYTF
NA	TRBV27	TRBD1	TRBJ2-2	TGTGCCAGCACCGCGGACAGGGTTACCGGGGAGCTGTTTTTT	CASTADRVTGELFF
NA	TRBV7-2	TRBD1	TRBJ2-3	TGTGCCAGCAGCCCGATGACAGGGTCAGATACGCAGTATTTT	CASSPMTGSDTQYF
NA	TRBV10-1	TRBD1	TRBJ2-2	TGCGCCAGCAGTGATCTTGGACAGGGGAACACCGGGGAGCTGTTTTTT	CASSDLGQGNTGELFF
NA	TRBV27	NA	TRBJ2-7	TGTGCCAGCAGTTTAAACCTACCAAGCTCCTACGAGCAGTACTTC	CASSLNLPSSYEQYF
NA	TRBV18	NA	TRBJ1-1	TGTGCCAGCTCACCACCTGGTTTTGGGGGGATGAACACTGAAGCTTTCTTT	CASSPPGFGGMNTEAFF
NA	TRBV12-3/TRBV12-4	NA	TRBJ1-4	TGTGCCAGCAGGCGGCTCACTAATGAAAAACTGTTTTTT	CASRRLTNEKLFF
NA	TRBV14	TRBD2	TRBJ2-3	TGTGCCAGCAGCCCATTAGCGGGGGGCCACCACACAGATACGCAGTATTTT	CASSPLAGGHHTDTQYF
once	TRBV4-1	TRBD2	TRBJ2-5	TGCGCCAGCAGCCCGGGGACTAGCGGGGTGATAGAAGAGACCCAGTACTTC	CASSPGTSGVIEETQYF
NA	TRBV7-2	TRBD1	TRBJ2-1	TGTGCCAGCAGCCCTGACAGGGGGTCCTACAATGAGCAGTTCTTC	CASSPDRGSYNEQFF
NA	TRBV11-2	NA	TRBJ2-1	TGTGCCAGCAGCTTAGTATACGGGGGTAAATTTAGTGAGCAGTTCTTC	CASSLVYGGKFSEQFF
NA	TRBV3-1/TRBV3-2	TRBD1	TRBJ1-3	TGTGCCAGCAGCCAAGACAGGGGGCGCCGGGGTGGAAACACCATATATTTT	CASSQDRGRRGGNTIYF
NA	TRBV29-1	NA	TRBJ2-1	TGCAGCGTTGAACCTACCGTAAATGAGCAGTTCTTC	CSVEPTVNEQFF
NA	TRBV18	TRBD2	TRBJ2-3	TGTGCCAGCCGAACTAGCGGGTTTTTTGGGCTGAGCACAGATACGCAGTATTTT	CASRTSGFFGLSTDTQYF
NA	TRBV4-3	NA	TRBJ2-3	TGCGCCAGCAGCCAAGATCAGGGGACGGCAGGAGATACGCAGTATTTT	CASSQDQGTAGDTQYF
NA	TRBV6-6	TRBD1	TRBJ1-6	TGTGCCAGCAGTTACTCGACCAGGGACAGATCACCCCTCCACTTT	CASSYSTRDRSPLHF
NA	TRBV4-2	TRBD2	TRBJ2-5	TGTGCCAGCAGCCAAGATCGGGGTAGCGGGGGGACCCAAGAGACCCAGTACTTC	CASSQDRGSGGTQETQYF
NA	TRBV5-8	NA	TRBJ2-3	TGTGCCAGCAGCGCAGGACAGAGAAGCACAGATACGCAGTATTTT	CASSAGQRSTDTQYF
NA	TRBV7-9	NA	TRBJ1-3	TGTGCCAGCAGCTTAGTCACCGGGGCTGGAAACACCATATATTTT	CASSLVTGAGNTIYF
NA	TRBV6-6	NA	TRBJ2-7	TGTGCCAGCAGACTCGGGGGACGCCGAACCTCCTACGAGCAGTACTTC	CASRLGGRRTSYEQYF
NA	TRBV4-1	NA	TRBJ2-5	TGCGCCAGCAGCCAAGAGCTCAGGCGAGAGACCCAGTACTTC	CASSQELRRETQYF
NA	TRBV7-6	TRBD2	TRBJ2-1	TGTGCCAGCAGCTTAGTTTTATCTGGGACTAGCGGGTTTGAGCAGTTCTTC	CASSLVLSGTSGFEQFF
once	TRBV19	TRBD1	TRBJ2-3	TGTGCCAGTATGGCCAGGGGGCCGAATACGCAGTATTTT	CASMARGPNTQYF
NA	TRBV5-1	NA	TRBJ1-1	TGCGCCCGCAGCTTGGGGGGCCGGCGGGGGAACACTGAAGCTTTCTTT	CARSLGGRRGNTEAFF
NA	TRBV5-6	TRBD1	TRBJ1-2	TGTGCCAGCAGCTTGGGGGCAGGGGGTGGCTACACCTTC	CASSLGAGGGYTF
NA	TRBV19	NA	TRBJ2-1	TGTGCCAGTAGTCCCCCAGGGGGGGAGCAGTTCTTC	CASSPPGGEQFF
NA	TRBV5-1	TRBD1	TRBJ2-3	TGCGCCAGCAGCCGCGGGACAGGGGCACACACAGATACGCAGTATTTT	CASSRGTGAHTDTQYF
NA	TRBV11-2	NA	TRBJ1-3	TGTGCCAGCAGCTTAGATCGTGCCTACGCCGGAAACACCATATATTTT	CASSLDRAYAGNTIYF
NA	TRBV11-2	TRBD1	TRBJ1-4	TGTGCCAGCGCACCGGGACAGGGGTATGAAAAACTGTTTTTT	CASAPGQGYEKLFF
NA	TRBV30	NA	TRBJ1-1	TGTGCCTGGAGTGTAGAAGGGGACACTGAAGCTTTCTTT	CAWSVEGDTEAFF
once	TRBV9	NA	TRBJ2-5	TGTGCCAGCAACAACGGGGGGCTCCAAGAGACCCAGTACTTC	CASNNGGLQETQYF
NA	TRBV2	NA	TRBJ2-6	TGTGCCAGCACCCTCTCTGGGGCCAACGTCCTGACTTTC	CASTLSGANVLTF
NA	TRBV12-3/TRBV12-4	NA	TRBJ1-2	TGTGCCAGCAGTCAGCAGGGGAACTATGGCTACACCTTC	CASSQQGNYGYTF
NA	TRBV19	TRBD1	TRBJ1-2	TGTGCCAGTAGTAGGGGACAGGGGCTCCGCTATGGCTACACCTTC	CASSRGQGLRYGYTF
NA	TRBV7-9	TRBD2	TRBJ2-3	TGTGCCAGCAGCTTAGGAGCGGGGCATGCCACGGATACGCAGTATTTT	CASSLGAGHATDTQYF
NA	TRBV10-2	NA	TRBJ1-6	TGCGCCAGCAGTGACCAAGAGGGTAGGATTTCACCCCTCCACTTT	CASSDQEGRISPLHF
NA	TRBV19	NA	TRBJ1-5	TGTGCCACCAGGATGGGCATTATCGGGGATAGCAATCAGCCCCAGCATTTT	CATRMGIIGDSNQPQHF
NA	TRBV5-6	NA	TRBJ2-2	TGTGCCAGCAGCTTGGTGGCCAACACCGGGGAGCTGTTTTTT	CASSLVANTGELFF
NA	TRBV27	NA	TRBJ2-2	TGTGCCAGCAGTTTCCGTCGGGACACCGGGGAGCTGTTTTTT	CASSFRRDTGELFF